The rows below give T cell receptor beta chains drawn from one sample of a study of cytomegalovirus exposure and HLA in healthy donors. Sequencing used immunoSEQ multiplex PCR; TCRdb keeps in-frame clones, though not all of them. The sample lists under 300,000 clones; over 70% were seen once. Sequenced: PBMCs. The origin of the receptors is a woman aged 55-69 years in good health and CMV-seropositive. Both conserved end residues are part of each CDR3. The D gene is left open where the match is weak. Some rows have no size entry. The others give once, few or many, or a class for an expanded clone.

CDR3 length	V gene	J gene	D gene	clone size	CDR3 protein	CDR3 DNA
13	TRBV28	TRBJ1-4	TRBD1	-	CASRGQGNEKLFF	TGTGCCAGCAGGGGACAGGGTAATGAAAAACTGTTTTTT
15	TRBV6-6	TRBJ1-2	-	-	CASSYGGGGNYGYTF	TGTGCCAGCAGTTATGGGGGCGGGGGGAACTATGGCTACACCTTC
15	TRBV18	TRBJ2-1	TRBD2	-	CASSPLNGRGHEQFF	TGTGCCAGCTCACCACTGAACGGGAGGGGCCATGAGCAGTTCTTC
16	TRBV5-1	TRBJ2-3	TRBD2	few	CASSLALAGGLDTQYF	TGCGCCAGCAGCTTGGCGCTAGCGGGAGGGCTAGATACGCAGTATTTT
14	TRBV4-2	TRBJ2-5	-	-	CASSQSRRAETQYF	TGTGCCAGCAGCCAATCTAGGAGGGCGGAGACCCAGTACTTC
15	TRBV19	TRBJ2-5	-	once	CASSPKDWAGETQYF	TGTGCCAGTAGTCCCAAGGACTGGGCGGGAGAGACCCAGTACTTC
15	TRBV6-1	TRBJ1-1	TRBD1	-	CASSEYAGQGTEAFF	TGTGCCAGCAGTGAATATGCTGGACAGGGGACTGAAGCTTTCTTT
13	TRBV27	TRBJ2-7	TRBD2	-	CAQSGRKTYEQYF	TGTGCCCAAAGCGGGAGGAAGACCTACGAGCAGTACTTC
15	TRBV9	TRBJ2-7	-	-	CASSTGDASSYEQHF	TGTGCCAGCAGCACGGGGGACGCGAGCTCCTACGAGCAGCACTTC
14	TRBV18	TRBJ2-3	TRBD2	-	CASSPPTSLDTQYF	TGTGCCAGCTCACCACCGACTAGCTTAGACACGCAGTATTTT
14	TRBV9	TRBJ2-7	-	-	CASSPSGDIYEQYF	TGTGCCAGCAGCCCATCCGGGGACATCTACGAGCAGTACTTC
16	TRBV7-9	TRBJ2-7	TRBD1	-	CASSLPGQAYSYEQYF	TGTGCCAGCAGCTTACCCGGACAGGCCTACTCCTACGAGCAGTACTTC
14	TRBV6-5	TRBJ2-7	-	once	CASSLSGSSYEQYF	TGTGCCAGCAGCCTTAGCGGTAGCTCCTACGAGCAGTACTTC
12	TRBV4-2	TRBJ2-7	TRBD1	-	CASSPRDRGLHF	TGTGCCAGCAGCCCCAGGGACAGGGGATTACACTTC
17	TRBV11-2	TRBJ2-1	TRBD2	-	CASSSIKTSGFHNEQFF	TGTGCCAGCAGTTCCATAAAGACTAGCGGGTTCCACAATGAGCAGTTCTTC
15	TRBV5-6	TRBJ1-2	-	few	CASSGRDSISYGYTF	TGTGCCAGCAGCGGTCGAGACAGTATAAGCTATGGCTACACCTTC
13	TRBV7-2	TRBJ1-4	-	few	CASSLNALEKLFF	TGTGCCAGCAGCTTAAATGCACTTGAAAAACTGTTTTTT
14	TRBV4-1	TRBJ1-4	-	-	CASSQDRGQEKLFF	TGCGCCAGCAGCCAAGATCGCGGGCAGGAAAAACTGTTTTTT
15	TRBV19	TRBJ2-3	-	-	CASSMGGNIQDTQYF	TGTGCCAGTAGTATGGGCGGGAACATCCAAGATACGCAGTATTTT
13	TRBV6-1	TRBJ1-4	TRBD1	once	CASSRGPNEKLFF	TGTGCCAGCAGTAGGGGGCCCAATGAAAAACTGTTTTTT
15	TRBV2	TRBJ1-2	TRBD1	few	CASTATGAHYYGYTF	TGTGCCAGCACCGCGACAGGGGCCCACTACTATGGCTACACCTTC
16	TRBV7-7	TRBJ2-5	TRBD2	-	CASSVGSGRGSETQYF	TGTGCCAGCAGCGTTGGGAGCGGGAGAGGTTCAGAGACCCAGTACTTC
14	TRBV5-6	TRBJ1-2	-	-	CASSLRQPLGGYTF	TGTGCCAGCAGCTTGCGACAGCCGCTCGGTGGCTACACCTTC
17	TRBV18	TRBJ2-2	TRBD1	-	CASSLRDSLVGSGELFF	TGTGCCAGCTCACTCCGGGACAGTCTGGTCGGATCCGGGGAGCTGTTTTTT
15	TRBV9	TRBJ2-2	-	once	CASSVAPLDTGELFF	TGTGCCAGCAGCGTAGCTCCCTTAGACACCGGGGAGCTGTTTTTT
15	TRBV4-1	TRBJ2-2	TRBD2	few	CASSHRGGESGELFF	TGCGCCAGCAGCCACCGGGGGGGGGAGTCCGGGGAGCTGTTTTTT
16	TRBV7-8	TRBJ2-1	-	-	CASSLGVYRGMGEQFF	TGTGCCAGCAGCTTAGGGGTATATAGGGGGATGGGTGAGCAGTTCTTC
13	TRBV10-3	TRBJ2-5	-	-	CAIRADSRETQYF	TGTGCCATCAGGGCTGACAGTAGGGAGACCCAGTACTTC
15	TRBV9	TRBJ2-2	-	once	CASSVGQTNTGELFF	TGTGCCAGCAGCGTCGGACAGACTAACACCGGGGAGCTGTTTTTT
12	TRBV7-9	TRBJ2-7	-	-	CSSSPQGLEQYF	TGTTCCAGCAGTCCACAGGGTCTCGAGCAGTACTTC
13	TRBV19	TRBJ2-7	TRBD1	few	CASSIQGAGEQYF	TGTGCCAGTAGTATCCAGGGGGCGGGCGAGCAGTACTTC
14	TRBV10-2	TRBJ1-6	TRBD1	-	CASRRDRPNSPLHF	TGCGCCAGCAGGAGGGACAGACCTAATTCACCCCTCCACTTT
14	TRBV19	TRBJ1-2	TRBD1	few	CASSSWTGGTGYTF	TGTGCCAGTAGCTCTTGGACAGGGGGCACTGGCTACACCTTC
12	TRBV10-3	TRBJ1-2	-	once	CAISGGLYGYTF	TGTGCCATCAGTGGGGGGCTCTATGGCTACACCTTC
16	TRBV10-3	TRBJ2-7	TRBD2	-	CAIAEGTSGNPYEQYF	TGTGCCATCGCCGAAGGGACTAGCGGCAACCCCTACGAGCAGTACTTC
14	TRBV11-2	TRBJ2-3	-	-	CASSLQGSGDTQYF	TGTGCCAGCAGCTTACAGGGTTCTGGGGATACGCAGTATTTT
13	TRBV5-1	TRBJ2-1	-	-	CASTRSSYNEQFF	TGCGCCAGCACCCGGAGCTCCTACAATGAGCAGTTCTTC
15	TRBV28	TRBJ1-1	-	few	CASRQPGAKNTEAFF	TGTGCCAGCAGGCAACCAGGGGCCAAGAACACTGAAGCTTTCTTT
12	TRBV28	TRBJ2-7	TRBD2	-	CASVGTTYEQYF	TGTGCCAGCGTCGGGACTACCTACGAGCAGTACTTC
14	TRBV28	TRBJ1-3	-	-	CASSFVRSGNTIYF	TGTGCCAGCAGTTTTGTGAGATCTGGAAACACCATATATTTT
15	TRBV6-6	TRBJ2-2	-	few	CASRILTGNTGELFF	TGTGCCAGCAGAATATTGACAGGGAACACCGGGGAGCTGTTTTTT
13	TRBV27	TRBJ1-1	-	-	CASSFPGGTEAFF	TGTGCCAGCAGTTTCCCGGGTGGGACTGAAGCTTTCTTT
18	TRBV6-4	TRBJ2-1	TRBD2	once	CASSGLAGVRGSYNEQFF	TGTGCCAGTTCGGGACTAGCGGGAGTTCGGGGCTCCTACAATGAGCAGTTCTTC
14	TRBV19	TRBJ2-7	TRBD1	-	CASSMWGQSYEQYF	TGTGCCAGTAGTATGTGGGGACAGTCCTACGAGCAGTACTTC
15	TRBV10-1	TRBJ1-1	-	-	CASRGGMDPPGRAFF	TGCGCCAGCAGGGGTGGAATGGACCCCCCGGGAAGAGCTTTCTTT
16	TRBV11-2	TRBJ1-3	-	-	CASSLDLRLSGNTIYF	TGTGCCAGCAGCTTAGATCTCAGACTCTCTGGAAACACCATATATTTT
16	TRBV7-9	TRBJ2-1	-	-	CASSTHLRERDNEQFF	TGTGCCAGCAGCACCCACCTAAGGGAGCGGGACAATGAGCAGTTCTTC
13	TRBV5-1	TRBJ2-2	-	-	CASRRVVTGELFF	TGCGCCAGCAGACGAGTTGTGACCGGGGAGCTGTTTTTT
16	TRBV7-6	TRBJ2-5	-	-	CASSLEIADGDETQYF	TGTGCCAGCAGCTTAGAGATAGCGGATGGGGATGAGACCCAGTACTTC
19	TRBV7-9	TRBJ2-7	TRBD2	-	CASSLGGAGGTGGSYEQYF	TGTGCCAGCAGCCTTGGGGGGGCGGGAGGTACAGGAGGCTCCTACGAGCAGTACTTC
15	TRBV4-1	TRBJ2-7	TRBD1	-	CASSQVDRGSYEQYF	TGCGCCAGCAGCCAAGTCGACAGGGGGTCCTACGAGCAGTACTTC
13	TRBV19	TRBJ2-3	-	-	CASQGTVADTQYF	TGTGCCAGCCAGGGGACGGTGGCGGATACGCAGTATTTT
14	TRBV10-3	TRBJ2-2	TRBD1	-	CAISGQGDTGELFF	TGTGCCATCAGCGGACAGGGGGACACCGGGGAGCTGTTTTTT
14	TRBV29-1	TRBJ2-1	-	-	CSVDRSGVYNEQFF	TGCAGCGTTGATAGAAGCGGAGTCTACAATGAGCAGTTCTTC
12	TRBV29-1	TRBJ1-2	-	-	CSVDSQSYGYTF	TGCAGCGTTGATTCGCAGTCCTATGGCTACACCTTC
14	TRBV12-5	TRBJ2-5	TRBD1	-	CASGLAQGRETQYF	TGTGCTAGTGGTTTGGCACAGGGGCGGGAGACCCAGTACTTC
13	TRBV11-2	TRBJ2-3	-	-	CASSLEGADTQYF	TGTGCCAGCAGCTTAGAGGGCGCAGATACGCAGTATTTT